A single count supports the clone carrying this T cell receptor (beta chain). Clones were sequenced by immunoSEQ multiplex PCR, and TCRdb holds only the in-frame ones, with some missing. Here the sample spans fewer than 90,000 clones, about 88% being singletons. The sample is drawn from a study of control samples from healthy donors and cancer patients. The material sequenced was blood. This clonotype was obtained from a woman aged 45-65 years in good health.

The CDR3 region has the DNA TGTGCCAGCCTATCTTGGGCACAGGGGGTCGGGGAGCTGTTTTTT. As protein: CASLSWAQGVGELFF. The chain has TRBV6-5 and TRBJ2-2; TRBD1 matches 8 bases. The CDR3 consists of 15 residues. Trimming removed 8 bases from V and 7 bases from J; junction bases left unmatched: 12. From germline, CDR1 is MNHEY and CDR2 SVGAGI.